A selection of T cell receptor beta chains follows, all from one sample in a study of T-cell reconstitution after alpha-beta-depleted transplantation in children. MiXCR, applied by TCRdb to the PCR reads, yields one record per CDR3 protein. The table records about 400,000 distinct CDR3 sequences, around 15% of them present only once. The sample consisted of PBMCs, mostly from graft donor cells, taken 360 days after TCRalphabeta/CD19-depleted stem cell transplant. The source of these receptors is a boy under three years old who had a stem cell transplant for Wiskott-Aldrich syndrome, so the T cells may come from the graft donor. The CDR3 runs from the conserved cysteine through the conserved F or W. Fields, in order: V gene, J gene, D gene, clone size, CDR3 DNA, CDR3 protein. D genes are given only for firm matches. A clone size is listed for some rows: how often the clone was seen (once, few, many), or a class if it is expanded.

v_call: TRBV20-1; j_call: TRBJ2-5; d_call: TRBD2; clone_size: -; cdr3_nt: TGCAGTGCTAGATCGGGACTAGCGGAGCTCCAAGAGACCCAGTACTTC; cdr3_aa: CSARSGLAELQETQYF
v_call: TRBV4-1; j_call: TRBJ2-7; d_call: -; clone_size: -; cdr3_nt: TGCGCCAGCAGCCCTGACGGGGGCAACGGGGGACTCTACGAGCAGTACTTC; cdr3_aa: CASSPDGGNGGLYEQYF
v_call: TRBV5-5; j_call: TRBJ1-6; d_call: -; clone_size: few; cdr3_nt: TGTGCCAGCAGCTTGGGGGGCAGTGCTCGATCACCCCTCCACTTT; cdr3_aa: CASSLGGSARSPLHF
v_call: TRBV7-9; j_call: TRBJ1-2; d_call: -; clone_size: -; cdr3_nt: TGTGCCAGCAGCTCGACAGGTCGGGGTGGCTACACCTTC; cdr3_aa: CASSSTGRGGYTF
v_call: TRBV16; j_call: TRBJ2-7; d_call: -; clone_size: few; cdr3_nt: TGTGCCAGCAGCTGGGACACGTACGAGCAGTACTTC; cdr3_aa: CASSWDTYEQYF
v_call: TRBV20-1; j_call: TRBJ2-3; d_call: TRBD2; clone_size: -; cdr3_nt: TGCAGTGCTAGGAGGCCTAGCGGGAGTTCGGATACGCAGTATTTT; cdr3_aa: CSARRPSGSSDTQYF
v_call: TRBV29-1; j_call: TRBJ2-3; d_call: -; clone_size: few; cdr3_nt: TGCAGCGTTGCTGGGGGAACTAGCACAGATACGCAGTATTTT; cdr3_aa: CSVAGGTSTDTQYF
v_call: TRBV21-1; j_call: TRBJ2-1; d_call: -; clone_size: -; cdr3_nt: TGTGCCAGCAGCAAACGGACTAGCGGGAGCGACAGGGGTTTAAATAGCTCCTACAATGAGCAGTTCTTC; cdr3_aa: CASSKRTSGSDRGLNSSYNEQFF
v_call: TRBV4-3; j_call: TRBJ2-1; d_call: TRBD1; clone_size: many; cdr3_nt: TGCGCCAGCAGCCAACGACAGGGCGGCTACAATGAGCAGTTCTTC; cdr3_aa: CASSQRQGGYNEQFF
v_call: TRBV5-1; j_call: TRBJ2-5; d_call: -; clone_size: -; cdr3_nt: TGCGCCAGCAGCGGCAGACAACCCCAAGAGACCCAGTACTTC; cdr3_aa: CASSGRQPQETQYF
v_call: TRBV20-1; j_call: TRBJ2-1; d_call: TRBD2; clone_size: few; cdr3_nt: TGCAGTGCTCGGGACTACTCCTACAATGAGCAGTTCTTC; cdr3_aa: CSARDYSYNEQFF
v_call: TRBV4-3; j_call: TRBJ1-1; d_call: -; clone_size: few; cdr3_nt: TGCGCCAGCAGCCAAGTGGTAGGAACTGAAGCTTTCTTT; cdr3_aa: CASSQVVGTEAFF
v_call: TRBV14; j_call: TRBJ2-7; d_call: -; clone_size: -; cdr3_nt: TGTGCCAGCAGCCTAATGCGGCGCTCCTACGAGCAGTACTTC; cdr3_aa: CASSLMRRSYEQYF
v_call: TRBV7-2; j_call: TRBJ2-1; d_call: -; clone_size: many; cdr3_nt: TGTGCCAGCAGCCCCGGACTACCGCGGAATGAGCAGTTCTTC; cdr3_aa: CASSPGLPRNEQFF
v_call: TRBV2; j_call: TRBJ2-3; d_call: -; clone_size: once; cdr3_nt: TGTGCCAGCAGTTCAGGGAACCGGGGCTACACAGATACGCAGTATTTT; cdr3_aa: CASSSGNRGYTDTQYF
v_call: TRBV20-1; j_call: TRBJ2-7; d_call: -; clone_size: -; cdr3_nt: TGCAGTGTTGAAGCCGACAGGCCGGCATTATCTGAGCAGTACTTC; cdr3_aa: CSVEADRPALSEQYF
v_call: TRBV6-6; j_call: TRBJ1-1; d_call: -; clone_size: -; cdr3_nt: TGTGCCAGCAGCTACACATATGAAGCTTTCTTT; cdr3_aa: CASSYTYEAFF
v_call: TRBV6-5; j_call: TRBJ1-5; d_call: TRBD1; clone_size: few; cdr3_nt: TGTGCCAGCAGTTACGAAGGGGGCAGGCAGCCCCAGCATTTT; cdr3_aa: CASSYEGGRQPQHF
v_call: TRBV20-1; j_call: TRBJ2-1; d_call: TRBD2; clone_size: few; cdr3_nt: TGCAGTGGAGCGGGACCGAGCTCCTACAATGAGCAGTTCTTC; cdr3_aa: CSGAGPSSYNEQFF
v_call: TRBV6-2/TRBV6-3; j_call: TRBJ2-1; d_call: -; clone_size: -; cdr3_nt: TGTGCCAGCAGTTTCAGGGGGGCCTACAATGAGCAGTTCTTC; cdr3_aa: CASSFRGAYNEQFF
v_call: TRBV4-3; j_call: TRBJ2-7; d_call: TRBD2; clone_size: few; cdr3_nt: TGCGCCAGCAGCCGCAAACTCGGGACTAGCGGGAGTGGGCTTGCGTACGAGCAGTACTTC; cdr3_aa: CASSRKLGTSGSGLAYEQYF
v_call: TRBV12-3/TRBV12-4; j_call: TRBJ2-5; d_call: TRBD2; clone_size: many; cdr3_nt: TGTGCCAGCAGTCGACTAGCCCAAGAGACCCAGTACTTC; cdr3_aa: CASSRLAQETQYF
v_call: TRBV6-5; j_call: TRBJ1-3; d_call: TRBD1; clone_size: few; cdr3_nt: TGTGCCAGCAGTTCCGGACAGGGCCGAAACACCATATATTTT; cdr3_aa: CASSSGQGRNTIYF
v_call: TRBV6-6; j_call: TRBJ1-1; d_call: -; clone_size: few; cdr3_nt: TGTGCCAGCAGTTCCAATACAGTCACTGAAGCTTTCTTT; cdr3_aa: CASSSNTVTEAFF
v_call: TRBV9; j_call: TRBJ2-7; d_call: TRBD2; clone_size: -; cdr3_nt: TGTGCCAGCAGCGTAGGTCTAGCGGGCTACGAGCAGTACTTC; cdr3_aa: CASSVGLAGYEQYF
v_call: TRBV6-6; j_call: TRBJ2-7; d_call: -; clone_size: few; cdr3_nt: TGTGCCAGCAGTTACACGAACTACGAGCAGTACTTC; cdr3_aa: CASSYTNYEQYF
v_call: TRBV4-2; j_call: TRBJ2-1; d_call: -; clone_size: few; cdr3_nt: TGTGCCAGCAGCCAAGGGGTTCGGGGGAATGAGCAGTTCTTC; cdr3_aa: CASSQGVRGNEQFF
v_call: TRBV12-3/TRBV12-4; j_call: TRBJ2-7; d_call: -; clone_size: many; cdr3_nt: TGTGCCAGCAGTCAGACTAGTTTCGTCTACGAGCAGTACTTC; cdr3_aa: CASSQTSFVYEQYF
v_call: TRBV6-5; j_call: TRBJ2-7; d_call: TRBD1; clone_size: few; cdr3_nt: TGTGCCAGCAGTTACGCCTTACAGGGGCGATACGAGCAGTACTTC; cdr3_aa: CASSYALQGRYEQYF
v_call: TRBV9; j_call: TRBJ2-2; d_call: TRBD1; clone_size: -; cdr3_nt: TGTGCCAGCAGCACGGGACAGCAACCCGGGGAGCTGTTTTTT; cdr3_aa: CASSTGQQPGELFF
v_call: TRBV7-9; j_call: TRBJ2-2; d_call: TRBD2; clone_size: few; cdr3_nt: TGTGCCAGCAGCCGCCGACTAGCGGCGAACACCGGGGAGCTGTTTTTT; cdr3_aa: CASSRRLAANTGELFF
v_call: TRBV28; j_call: TRBJ1-6; d_call: -; clone_size: many; cdr3_nt: TGTGCCAGCAGTTTTGGGACACCCTATAATTCACCCCTCCACTTT; cdr3_aa: CASSFGTPYNSPLHF
v_call: TRBV2; j_call: TRBJ1-4; d_call: -; clone_size: few; cdr3_nt: TGTGCCAGCAAGGCCCTTGCAACTAATGAAAAACTGTTTTTT; cdr3_aa: CASKALATNEKLFF